A selection of T cell receptor beta chains follows, all from one sample in a study of cytomegalovirus exposure and HLA in healthy donors. Sequenced by immunoSEQ multiplex PCR; TCRdb stores in-frame clones only, minus some. The sample totals 90,000 to 130,000 clones; its top ten clones hold 6.8%. The sample taken for sequencing was PBMCs. Receptors originate from a man in his forties in good health and CMV-seropositive. CDR3s include the opening cysteine and the closing phenylalanine or tryptophan.

J gene,CDR3 length,V gene,CDR3 protein
TRBJ1-5,16,TRBV5-6,CASSLNQGNSNQPQHF
TRBJ2-5,14,TRBV14,CASSPLEGQETQYF
TRBJ2-2,16,TRBV4-3,CASSHRQGPNTGELFF
TRBJ2-7,14,TRBV29-1,CSVIVLARSYEQYF
TRBJ2-1,15,TRBV27,CASSELAGGFNEQFF
TRBJ1-4,13,TRBV29-1,CSVMNTTNEKLFF
TRBJ2-3,13,TRBV7-3,CASSLGASDTQYF
TRBJ2-7,14,TRBV6-5,CASYTYRVKFEQYF
TRBJ1-4,15,TRBV25-1,CASRGTGGAPEKLFF
TRBJ2-5,15,TRBV7-2,CASTQGDFNKETQYF
TRBJ1-1,15,TRBV5-4,CASSLRDNLNTEAFF
TRBJ2-5,14,TRBV5-1,CASSLVDLGETQYF
TRBJ2-7,16,TRBV7-6,CASSLPADSSFYEQYF
TRBJ2-2,18,TRBV25-1,CASSAGTGGRWVAGELFF
TRBJ2-3,18,TRBV7-2,CASSTRTSGRRKGGTQYF
TRBJ1-1,14,TRBV7-8,CASTKRGDRSEAFF
TRBJ2-1,11,TRBV20-1,CSAQERDEQFF
TRBJ2-5,15,TRBV18,CASSPPEDRVFSQYF
TRBJ2-5,16,TRBV2,CASRRLAGGSRETQYF
TRBJ2-1,14,TRBV6-5,CASSDRRGYNEQFF
TRBJ2-1,16,TRBV4-2,CASSQGGREGGNEQFF
TRBJ2-7,16,TRBV7-7,CASSCPECGSIYEQYF
TRBJ2-2,13,TRBV4-3,CASSQGLTGELFF
TRBJ2-1,15,TRBV6-1,CASSQTGAEGNEQFF